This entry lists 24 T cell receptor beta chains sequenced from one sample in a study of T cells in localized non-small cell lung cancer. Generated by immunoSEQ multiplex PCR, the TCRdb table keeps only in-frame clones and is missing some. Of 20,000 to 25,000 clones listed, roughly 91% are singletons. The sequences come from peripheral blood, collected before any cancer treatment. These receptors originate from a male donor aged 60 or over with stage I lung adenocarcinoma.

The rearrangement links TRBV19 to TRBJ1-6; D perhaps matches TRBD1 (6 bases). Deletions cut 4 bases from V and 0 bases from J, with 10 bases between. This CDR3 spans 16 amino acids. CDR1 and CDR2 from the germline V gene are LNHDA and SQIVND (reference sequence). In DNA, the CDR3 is TGTGCCAGTAGTACTACAGGGAACTCCTATAATTCACCCCTCCACTTT. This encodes CASSTTGNSYNSPLHF.

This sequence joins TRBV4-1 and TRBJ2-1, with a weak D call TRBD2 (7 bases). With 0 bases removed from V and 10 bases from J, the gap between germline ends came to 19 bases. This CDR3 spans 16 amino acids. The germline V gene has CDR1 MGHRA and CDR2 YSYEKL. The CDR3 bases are TGCGCCAGCAGCCAAGATCTGGGGGGAGGGCAGGGGGAGCAGTTCTTC. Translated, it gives CASSQDLGGGQGEQFF.

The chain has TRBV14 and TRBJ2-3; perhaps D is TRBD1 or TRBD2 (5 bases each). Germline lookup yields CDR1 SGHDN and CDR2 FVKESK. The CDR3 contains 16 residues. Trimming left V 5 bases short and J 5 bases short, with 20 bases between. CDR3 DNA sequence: TGTGCCAGCAGCTACGGGACCCATTATTTGGGAGATACGCAGTATTTT. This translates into CASSYGTHYLGDTQYF.

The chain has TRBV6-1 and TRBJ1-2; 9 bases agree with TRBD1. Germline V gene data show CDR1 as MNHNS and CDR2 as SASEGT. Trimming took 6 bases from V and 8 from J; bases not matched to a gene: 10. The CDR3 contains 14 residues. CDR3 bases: TGTGCCAGCAGCCTGGGACAGGGTACGGGGGGCTACACCTTC. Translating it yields CASSLGQGTGGYTF.

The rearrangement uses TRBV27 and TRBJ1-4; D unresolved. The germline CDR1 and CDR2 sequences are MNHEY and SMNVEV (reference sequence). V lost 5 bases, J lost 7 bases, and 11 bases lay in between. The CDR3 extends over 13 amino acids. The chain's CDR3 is CASSLSPREKLFF. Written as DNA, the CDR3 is TGTGCCAGCAGTCTCTCACCGCGTGAAAAACTGTTTTTT. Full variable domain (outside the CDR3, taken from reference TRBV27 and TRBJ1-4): EAQVTQNPRYLITVTGKKLTVTCSQNMNHEYMSWYRQDPGLGLRQIYYSMNVEVTDKGDVPEGYKVSRKEKRNFPLILESPSPNQTSLYFCASSLSPREKLFFGSGTQLSVL.

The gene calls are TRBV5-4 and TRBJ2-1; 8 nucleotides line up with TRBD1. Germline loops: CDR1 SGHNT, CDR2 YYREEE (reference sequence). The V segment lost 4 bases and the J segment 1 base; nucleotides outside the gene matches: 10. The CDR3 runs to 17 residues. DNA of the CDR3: TGTGCCAGCAGCCCATCTAAAGGACAGGGTTCCTACAATGAGCAGTTCTTC. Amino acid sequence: CASSPSKGQGSYNEQFF.

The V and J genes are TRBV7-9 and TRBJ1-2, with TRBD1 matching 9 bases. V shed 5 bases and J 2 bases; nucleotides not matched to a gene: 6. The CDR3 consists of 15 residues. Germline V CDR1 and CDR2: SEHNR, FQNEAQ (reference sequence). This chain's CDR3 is CASSTGTGKNYGYTF. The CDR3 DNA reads TGTGCCAGCAGCACCGGGACAGGGAAAAACTATGGCTACACCTTC.

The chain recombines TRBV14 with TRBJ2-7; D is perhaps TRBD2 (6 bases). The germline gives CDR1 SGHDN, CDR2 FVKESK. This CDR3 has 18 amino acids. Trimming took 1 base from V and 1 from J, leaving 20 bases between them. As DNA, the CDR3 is TGTGCCAGCAGCCAAGCTCCCCTTGGGGGGAGTTTGTCCTACGAGCAGTACTTC. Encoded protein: CASSQAPLGGSLSYEQYF.

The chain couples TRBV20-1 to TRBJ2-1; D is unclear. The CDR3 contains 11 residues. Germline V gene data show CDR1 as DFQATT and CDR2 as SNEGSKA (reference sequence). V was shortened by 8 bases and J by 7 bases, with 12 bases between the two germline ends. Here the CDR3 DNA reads TGCAGTCCGGAAGGGAATAATGAGCAGTTCTTC. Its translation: CSPEGNNEQFF.

CDR3 in amino acids: CASSQDKGNTGELFF. CDR3 DNA sequence: TGCGCCAGCAGCCAAGATAAGGGGAACACCGGGGAGCTGTTTTTT. The genes are TRBV4-3 and TRBJ2-2; no definite D call. Trimming left V 0 bases short and J 1 base short, with 6 bases between. CDR1 is LGHNA, CDR2 YSLEER, per germline. The CDR3 is 15 residues long.

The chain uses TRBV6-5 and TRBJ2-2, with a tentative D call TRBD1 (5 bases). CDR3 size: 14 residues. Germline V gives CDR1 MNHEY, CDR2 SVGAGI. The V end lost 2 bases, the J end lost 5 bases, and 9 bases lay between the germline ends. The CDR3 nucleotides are TGTGCCAGCAGTTACAAGGGGCCGACCGGGGAGCTGTTTTTT. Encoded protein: CASSYKGPTGELFF.

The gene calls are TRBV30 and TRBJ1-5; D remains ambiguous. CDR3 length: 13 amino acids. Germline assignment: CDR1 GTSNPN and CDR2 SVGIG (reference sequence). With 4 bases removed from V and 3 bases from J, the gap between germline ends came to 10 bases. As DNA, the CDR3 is TGTGCCTGGACAACAGCGAACAATCAGCCCCAGCATTTT. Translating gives CAWTTANNQPQHF. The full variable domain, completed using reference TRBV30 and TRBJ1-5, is SQTIHQWPATLVQPVGSPLSLECTVEGTSNPNLYWYRQAAGRGLQLLFYSVGIGQISSEVPQNLSASRPQDRQFILSSKKLLLSDSGFYLCAWTTANNQPQHFGDGTRLSIL.

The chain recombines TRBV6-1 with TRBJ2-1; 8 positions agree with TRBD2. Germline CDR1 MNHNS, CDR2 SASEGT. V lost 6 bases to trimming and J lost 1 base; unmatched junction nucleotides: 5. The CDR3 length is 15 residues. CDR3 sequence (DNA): TGTGCCAGCAGCTATAGCGGGGAATCCTACAATGAGCAGTTCTTC. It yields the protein CASSYSGESYNEQFF.

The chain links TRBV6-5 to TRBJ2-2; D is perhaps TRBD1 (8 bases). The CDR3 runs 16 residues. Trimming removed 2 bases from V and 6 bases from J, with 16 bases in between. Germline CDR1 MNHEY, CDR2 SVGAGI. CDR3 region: CASSYIDRGGAGELFF. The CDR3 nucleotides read TGTGCCAGCAGTTACATAGACAGGGGAGGGGCCGGGGAGCTGTTTTTT.

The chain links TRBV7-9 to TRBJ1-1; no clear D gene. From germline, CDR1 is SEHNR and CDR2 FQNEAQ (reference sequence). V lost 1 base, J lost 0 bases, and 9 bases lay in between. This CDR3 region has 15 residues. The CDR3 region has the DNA TGTGCCAGCAGCTTAGGTTTCAGCTTGAACACTGAAGCTTTCTTT. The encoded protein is CASSLGFSLNTEAFF. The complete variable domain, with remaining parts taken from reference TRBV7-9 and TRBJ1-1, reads DTGVSQNPRHKITKRGQNVTFRCDPISEHNRLYWYRQTLGQGPEFLTYFQNEAQLEKSRLLSDRFSAERPKGSFSTLEIQRTEQGDSAMYLCASSLGFSLNTEAFFGQGTRLTVV.

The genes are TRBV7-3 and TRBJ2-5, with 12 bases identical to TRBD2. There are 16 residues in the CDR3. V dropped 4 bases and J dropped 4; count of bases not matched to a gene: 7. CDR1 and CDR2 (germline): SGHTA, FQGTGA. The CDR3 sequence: CASSSSSGGAGETQYF. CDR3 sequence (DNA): TGTGCCAGCAGCTCCTCTAGCGGGGGGGCCGGAGAGACCCAGTACTTC.

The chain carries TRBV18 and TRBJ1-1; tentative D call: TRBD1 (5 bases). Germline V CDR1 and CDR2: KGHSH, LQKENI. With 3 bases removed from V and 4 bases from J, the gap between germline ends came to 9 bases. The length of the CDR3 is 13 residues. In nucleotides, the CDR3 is TGTGCCAGCTCACCTTCGGGGGGCACTGAAGCTTTCTTT. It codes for CASSPSGGTEAFF.

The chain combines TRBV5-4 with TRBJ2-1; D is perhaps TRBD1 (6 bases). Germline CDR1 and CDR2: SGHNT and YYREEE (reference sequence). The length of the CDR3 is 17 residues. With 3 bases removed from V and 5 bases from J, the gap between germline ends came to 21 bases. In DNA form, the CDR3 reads TGTGCCAGCAGCTCGGCGAGACAGGTGTCCTTTAACAATGAGCAGTTCTTC. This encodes CASSSARQVSFNNEQFF.

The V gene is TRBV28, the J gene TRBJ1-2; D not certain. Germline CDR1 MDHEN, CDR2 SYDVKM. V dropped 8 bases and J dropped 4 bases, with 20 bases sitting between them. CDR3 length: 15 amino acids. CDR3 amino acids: CASDSPIEGTYGYTF. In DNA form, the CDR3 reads TGTGCCAGCGACTCCCCTATTGAGGGAACCTATGGCTACACCTTC.

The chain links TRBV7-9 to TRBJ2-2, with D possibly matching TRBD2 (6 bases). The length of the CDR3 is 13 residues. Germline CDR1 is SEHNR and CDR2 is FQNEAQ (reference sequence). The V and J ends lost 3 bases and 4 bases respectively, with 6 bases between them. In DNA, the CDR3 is TGTGCCAGCAGCTTCGGGGGCACCGGGGAGCTGTTTTTT. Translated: CASSFGGTGELFF.

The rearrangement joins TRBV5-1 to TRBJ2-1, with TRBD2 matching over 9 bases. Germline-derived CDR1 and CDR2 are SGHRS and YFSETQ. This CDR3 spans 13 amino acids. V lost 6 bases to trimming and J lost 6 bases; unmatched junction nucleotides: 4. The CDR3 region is CASKAGGRNEQFF. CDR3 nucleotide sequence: TGCGCCAGCAAGGCGGGGGGGCGCAATGAGCAGTTCTTC.

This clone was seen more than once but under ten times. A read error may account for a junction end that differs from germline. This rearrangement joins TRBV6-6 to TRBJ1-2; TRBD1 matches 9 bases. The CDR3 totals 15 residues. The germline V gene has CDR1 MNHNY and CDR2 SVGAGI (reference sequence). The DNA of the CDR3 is TGTGCCATCAGTGACCCCGACAGGGGGTCGTATGGCTACACCTTC. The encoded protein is CAISDPDRGSYGYTF.

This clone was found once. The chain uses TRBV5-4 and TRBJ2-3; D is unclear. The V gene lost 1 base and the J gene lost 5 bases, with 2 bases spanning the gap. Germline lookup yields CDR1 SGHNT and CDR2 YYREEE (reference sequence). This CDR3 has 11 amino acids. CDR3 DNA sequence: TGTGCCAGCAGCTTGCGAGATACGCAGTATTTT. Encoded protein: CASSLRDTQYF.

This chain's CDR3 is CASSFGGGGEKLFF. Written as DNA, the CDR3 is TGTGCCAGCAGCTTTGGGGGGGGAGGAGAAAAACTGTTTTTT. The chain links TRBV7-2 to TRBJ1-4; a possible D gene is TRBD1 (5 bases). The CDR3 is made up of 14 amino acids. V lost 3 bases and J lost 8, with 13 bases in between. In germline, CDR1 is SGHTA, CDR2 FQGNSA.